This T cell receptor (beta chain) was captured in a study of OX40 agonist ivuxolimab in advanced cancers. The V and J ends lost 5 bases and 0 bases, in that order; junction bases with no gene match: 5. The CDR3 totals 17 residues. Germline loops: CDR1 MDHEN, CDR2 SYDVKM. The repertoire was sequenced with immunoSEQ multiplex PCR; TCRdb's copy has only in-frame clones and lacks some. This table has about 60,000 clones, roughly 80% appearing once. This clone was seen a handful of times. Its cognate antigen is unknown. Study-wide results and caveats: In general, CD8+ T cells held more expanded clones than CD4+ did, on average.

The V and J genes are TRBV28 and TRBJ1-6, with 9 positions matching TRBD1. The sequences come from CD4+ or CD8+ T cells sorted from blood, collected in a trial of the OX40 agonist ivuxolimab. The source of this sequence is an adult with an advanced solid tumor such as melanoma, head and neck, liver or kidney cancer. CDR3 coding DNA: TGTGCCAGCAGTATAACAGGGGGCAGCTCCTATAATTCACCCCTCCACTTT. Translating gives CASSITGGSSYNSPLHF.